This entry lists 30 T cell receptor beta chains sequenced from one sample in a study of CD8 T cells in ankylosing spondylitis. Each CDR3 protein is one row after TCRdb ran MiXCR on the 5' RACE reads. This table holds about 90,000 distinct CDR3 sequences, 27% found once. The sample was blood, either unsorted or a sorted T cell fraction (not recorded which). The receptor set was obtained from a male donor with ankylosing spondylitis or in good health (not recorded which).

The rearrangement links TRBV11-2 to TRBJ2-3, with 10 bases fitting TRBD2. The CDR3 spans 16 residues. CDR1 and CDR2 from the germline V gene are SGHAT and FQNNGV. Trimming removed 4 bases from V and 2 bases from J; junction bases left unmatched: 6. The CDR3: CASSSLAGVTTDTQYF. The CDR3 nucleotides read TGTGCCAGCAGCTCGCTAGCGGGGGTTACCACAGATACGCAGTATTTT.

The sample holds many counts of this clonotype. The V and J genes are TRBV20-1 and TRBJ2-7; TRBD1 agrees at 9 bases. This CDR3 is built from 14 residues. V lost 1 base to trimming and J lost 1 base; unmatched junction nucleotides: 2. Looked up from germline, CDR1 is DFQATT and CDR2 is SNEGSKA (reference sequence). The CDR3 sequence is CSARGQGDSYEQYF. The CDR3 DNA reads as TGCAGTGCTAGAGGACAGGGGGATTCCTACGAGCAGTACTTC.

V and J are TRBV12-3 or TRBV12-4 and TRBJ2-1; TRBD1 or TRBD2 may be the D gene (5 bases each). The CDR3 has 12 amino acids. The V and J ends lost 6 bases and 6 bases respectively, with 9 bases between them. The CDR3 loop reads CASRGDGNEQFF. The CDR3 bases are TGTGCCAGCAGGGGGGACGGCAATGAGCAGTTCTTC.

The genes are TRBV20-1 and TRBJ1-2; 11 bases are a match to TRBD1. The CDR3 runs 15 residues. J gave up 4 bases and V 1 base, and 5 bases lay outside the gene matches. Germline assignment: CDR1 DFQATT and CDR2 SNEGSKA (reference sequence). The CDR3 sequence is CSARVTGTGGYGYTF. CDR3 in DNA: TGCAGTGCTAGAGTAACCGGGACAGGGGGCTATGGCTACACCTTC.

This chain links TRBV7-6 with TRBJ2-3; 12 positions match TRBD2. The germline V gene encodes CDR1 SGHVS and CDR2 FNYEAQ. The V and J ends lost 3 bases and 4 bases, in that order; junction bases with no gene match: 11. The CDR3 runs to 18 residues. This CDR3 is CASSFRVATSGGSDTQYF. DNA of the CDR3: TGTGCCAGCAGCTTCCGGGTCGCGACTAGCGGGGGTTCAGATACGCAGTATTTT.

This clonotype was found a few times. The rearrangement links TRBV5-1 to TRBJ1-2, with a tentative D call TRBD1 (5 bases). V lost 1 base to trimming and J lost 3 bases, with 13 bases between them. Germline-derived CDR1 and CDR2 are SGHRS and YFSETQ. The CDR3 has 15 amino acids. The CDR3 nucleotides are TGCGCCAGCAGCTTGCTAGAACAGGCGGACTATGGCTACACCTTC. Protein sequence: CASSLLEQADYGYTF.

V usage is TRBV20-1 and J usage is TRBJ2-5, with 7 bases that match TRBD1. The CDR3 is 15 amino acids. V shed 6 bases and J 3 bases; nucleotides not matched to a gene: 13. Germline loops: CDR1 DFQATT, CDR2 SNEGSKA (reference sequence). The CDR3 region has the DNA TGCAGTGCACTAAACCCCGGGACAGCCGAAGAGACCCAGTACTTC. Its protein product is CSALNPGTAEETQYF.

This sequence joins TRBV5-1 and TRBJ2-1, with a possible D match to TRBD2 (5 bases). The CDR3 loop spans 14 amino acids. Germline CDR1 reads SGHRS; CDR2 reads YFSETQ. The V gene lost 4 bases and the J gene lost 3 bases, with 11 bases spanning the gap. The chain's CDR3 is CASSVGIDYNEQFF. CDR3 nucleotide sequence: TGCGCCAGCAGCGTCGGGATAGACTACAATGAGCAGTTCTTC. The full variable domain, completed using reference TRBV5-1 and TRBJ2-1, is KAGVTQTPRYLIKTRGQQVTLSCSPISGHRSVSWYQQTPGQGLQFLFEYFSETQRNKGNFPGRFSGRQFSNSRSEMNVSTLELGDSALYLCASSVGIDYNEQFFGPGTRLTVL.

This rearrangement joins TRBV12-3 or TRBV12-4 to TRBJ2-2; the D is unclear. V was clipped by 3 bases and J by 4 bases, with 9 bases between them. The CDR3 is made up of 14 amino acids. The CDR3 is CASSLITSTGELFF. The CDR3 DNA sequence: TGTGCCAGCAGTTTGATTACCTCCACCGGGGAGCTGTTTTTT.

This clonotype was observed at least ten times. In nucleotides, the CDR3 is TGCGCCAGCAGCTTGCGGGGGGATGGCACCGGGGAGCTGTTTTTT. Translating gives CASSLRGDGTGELFF. The chain has TRBV5-1 and TRBJ2-2; 7 positions agree with TRBD2. The germline V gene encodes CDR1 SGHRS and CDR2 YFSETQ. V shed 1 base, J shed 4 bases, and the junction held 4 bases outside the gene matches. This CDR3 comprises 15 residues.

This clonotype was recorded a few times. The V gene is TRBV12-3 or TRBV12-4, the J gene TRBJ1-5, with 7 nucleotides matching TRBD1. J gave up 7 bases and V 4 bases, and 4 bases lay outside the gene matches. The CDR3 loop spans 13 amino acids. The CDR3 is CASSSQGNQPQHF. CDR3 bases: TGTGCCAGCAGTTCACAGGGGAACCAGCCCCAGCATTTT.

There are many counts of this clonotype. V is TRBV27 and J is TRBJ1-5; D gene unclear. V was cut by 1 base and J by 7 bases, with 14 bases left in between. CDR1 MNHEY and CDR2 SMNVEV come from the germline V gene (reference sequence). This CDR3 comprises 15 residues. The CDR3 DNA sequence: TGTGCCAGCAGTTTATTCTTCGTTGTGGGGCAGCCCCAGCATTTT. Translating it yields CASSLFFVVGQPQHF.

This clonotype has more than one count but fewer than ten. This chain joins TRBV29-1 and TRBJ2-1; perhaps TRBD1 as D (6 bases). The CDR3 covers 14 residues. Trimming stripped 7 bases from V and 1 base from J, with 14 bases between. Germline loops: CDR1 SQVTM, CDR2 ANQGSEA. DNA of the CDR3: TGCAGCGCTAGCCTACAGGGATCCTACAATGAGCAGTTCTTC. Its protein product is CSASLQGSYNEQFF.

The J gene is TRBJ1-6, the V gene TRBV29-1; D possibly corresponds to TRBD1 (6 bases). CDR1 is SQVTM, CDR2 ANQGSEA, per germline. Trimming stripped 8 bases from V and 8 bases from J, with 22 bases between. The CDR3 is 15 residues long. The CDR3 DNA reads TGCAGCATTCAAACGGATTCGAACAGGGATTCACCCCTCCACTTT. Translated: CSIQTDSNRDSPLHF.

The chain couples TRBV15 to TRBJ1-1; D is uncertain. V lost 3 bases and J lost 3, with 11 bases in between. Looked up from germline, CDR1 is LNHNV and CDR2 is YYDKDF (reference sequence). The CDR3 consists of 14 residues. DNA of the CDR3: TGTGCCACCAGCAGTCCAAAGGACTACACTGAAGCTTTCTTT. The encoded protein is CATSSPKDYTEAFF.

This clonotype has more than one count but fewer than ten. V and J are TRBV20-1 and TRBJ2-5; possible D gene TRBD2, 6 bases. V lost 6 bases, J lost 3 bases, and 14 bases lay in between. The CDR3 covers 13 residues. The V gene's germline CDR1 is DFQATT and CDR2 SNEGSKA (reference sequence). Written as DNA, the CDR3 is TGCAGTGCCCGCGGGGAGGTGAAAGAGACCCAGTACTTC. Amino acids: CSARGEVKETQYF.

This clonotype was seen only a few times. The J gene is TRBJ2-3, the V gene TRBV25-1; 8 bases agree with TRBD1. Germline lookup yields CDR1 MGHDK and CDR2 SYGVNS. This CDR3 contains 16 residues. Unmatched junction bases numbered 11, after V lost 3 bases and J lost 6 bases. As DNA, the CDR3 is TGTGCCAGCAGTGATCCACAGGGGGGTTGGTTGGATACGCAGTATTTT. Amino acid sequence: CASSDPQGGWLDTQYF.

The rearrangement uses TRBV10-3 and TRBJ2-2; 7 bases are a match to TRBD2. The CDR3 has 13 residues. In germline, CDR1 is ENHRY, CDR2 SYGVKD. The trim removed 5 bases at V and 4 bases at J, leaving 1 base unmatched. CDR3 nucleotides: TGTGCCATCAGTCCTAGCGGCACCGGGGAGCTGTTTTTT. It specifies CAISPSGTGELFF.

The gene calls are TRBV5-6 and TRBJ2-7; perhaps D is TRBD1 or TRBD2 (5 bases each). The CDR3 is made up of 14 amino acids. Germline V gene lookup returns CDR1 SGHDT and CDR2 YYEEEE. Trimming stripped 1 base from V and 6 bases from J, with 14 bases between. The CDR3 sequence: CASSLWGTHLEQYF. The CDR3 region has the DNA TGTGCCAGCAGCTTGTGGGGGACGCATCTCGAGCAGTACTTC.

This clonotype appeared once. The rearrangement joins TRBV19 to TRBJ2-7; possibly TRBD2 for D (6 bases). The CDR3 contains 17 residues. The germline V gene encodes CDR1 LNHDA and CDR2 SQIVND (reference sequence). With 2 bases removed from V and 2 bases from J, the gap between germline ends came to 19 bases. The CDR3 sequence is CASSISYSGGSAYEQYF. The CDR3 DNA sequence: TGTGCCAGTAGTATATCTTACTCTGGGGGGAGCGCCTACGAGCAGTACTTC.

CDR3 DNA sequence: TGCGCCAGCAGCCCAGGGGGGTCCCGGGCTGGAGATACGCAGTATTTT. Translating gives CASSPGGSRAGDTQYF. The rearrangement joins TRBV5-1 to TRBJ2-3, with D perhaps TRBD1 (7 bases). The CDR3 is made up of 16 amino acids. Germline lookup yields CDR1 SGHRS and CDR2 YFSETQ. The V and J ends lost 4 bases and 5 bases respectively, with 20 bases between them.

This clonotype was seen ten or more times. The chain is built from TRBV29-1 and TRBJ2-4; weak D call: TRBD2 (5 bases). Trimming took off 2 bases at V and 0 bases at J, with 17 bases between the two ends. Germline CDR1 reads SQVTM; CDR2 reads ANQGSEA. The CDR3 covers 17 residues. The CDR3 bases are TGCAGCGTTGAAAGGAGGTCAAGAAGACTAGCCAAAAACATTCAGTACTTC. It specifies CSVERRSRRLAKNIQYF.

This clonotype appeared a few times. Here the CDR3 reads CASSLTGGGYNEQFF. CDR3 sequence (DNA): TGTGCCAGCAGCTTGACCGGGGGGGGATACAATGAGCAGTTCTTC. This chain connects TRBV5-5 to TRBJ2-1; TRBD2 aligns across 8 bases. CDR1 is SGHKS, CDR2 YYEKEE, per germline (reference sequence). J lost 4 bases, V lost 1 base, and 4 bases had no gene match. CDR3 size: 15 residues.

This chain connects TRBV12-3 or TRBV12-4 to TRBJ2-7; D remains ambiguous. V was pared by 5 bases and J by 4 bases, with 9 bases between. The CDR3 extends over 12 amino acids. CDR3 DNA: TGTGCCAGCAGTCCAGGACCTTACGAGCAGTACTTC. It is translated as CASSPGPYEQYF.

The chain joins TRBV28 to TRBJ2-3; weak D call: TRBD1 (5 bases). Trimming took 8 bases from V and 0 from J, leaving 18 bases between them. The CDR3 extends over 16 amino acids. Germline values: CDR1 MDHEN, CDR2 SYDVKM. DNA of the CDR3: TGTGCCAGCCCCCCCCCCGGACAATCTAGCACAGATACGCAGTATTTT. It specifies CASPPPGQSSTDTQYF.

This clonotype was seen a few times. The chain recombines TRBV5-1 with TRBJ2-1; either TRBD1 or TRBD2 may supply D (5 bases each). CDR3 length: 16 amino acids. Germline-derived CDR1 and CDR2 are SGHRS and YFSETQ. Between the trimmed V and J ends, which lost 4 bases and 7 bases, there was a span of 21 bases. The CDR3 region is CASSPDWGSWGNEQFF. Here the CDR3 DNA reads TGCGCCAGCAGCCCGGATTGGGGGTCTTGGGGGAATGAGCAGTTCTTC.

The rearrangement uses TRBV7-7 and TRBJ2-1, with D maybe TRBD1 (6 bases). Germline CDR1 is SSHAT and CDR2 is FNYEAQ (reference sequence). Trimming removed 4 bases at V and 8 bases at J, with 15 bases between. The CDR3 has 14 amino acids. The CDR3 is CASSSSLDSHEQFF. CDR3 sequence (DNA): TGTGCCAGCAGCTCTTCACTGGACAGTCATGAGCAGTTCTTC.

The rearrangement joins TRBV5-1 to TRBJ2-1; 7 nucleotides align to TRBD1. With 5 bases clipped from V and 2 bases from J, the junction kept 4 bases outside the gene matches. The CDR3 is made up of 14 amino acids. The germline V gene has CDR1 SGHRS and CDR2 YFSETQ. The CDR3 DNA reads as TGCGCCAGCAGATACAGGGGACCCTACAATGAGCAGTTCTTC. It yields the protein CASRYRGPYNEQFF.

This clonotype was counted ten times or more. V and J are TRBV7-2 and TRBJ1-3; D is possibly TRBD1 (6 bases). The CDR3 spans 15 residues. Germline-derived CDR1 and CDR2 are SGHTA and FQGNSA. Trimming shortened V by 1 base and J by 4 bases, and 11 bases separated the two germline ends. For the CDR3, the DNA is TGTGCCAGCAGCTTAGACAGGGTGCGAGGAAACACCATATATTTT. It specifies CASSLDRVRGNTIYF.

This clonotype was observed a few times. This chain connects TRBV20-1 to TRBJ2-7, with D perhaps matching TRBD1 or TRBD2 (6 bases each). The germline CDR1 and CDR2 sequences are DFQATT and SNEGSKA (reference sequence). The CDR3 is 15 amino acids. Trimming removed 4 bases from V and 3 bases from J, with 19 bases in between. DNA for the CDR3: TGCAGTGCTATACCTTTCGAGGAGGGGGACTACGAGCAGTACTTC. It yields the protein CSAIPFEEGDYEQYF.